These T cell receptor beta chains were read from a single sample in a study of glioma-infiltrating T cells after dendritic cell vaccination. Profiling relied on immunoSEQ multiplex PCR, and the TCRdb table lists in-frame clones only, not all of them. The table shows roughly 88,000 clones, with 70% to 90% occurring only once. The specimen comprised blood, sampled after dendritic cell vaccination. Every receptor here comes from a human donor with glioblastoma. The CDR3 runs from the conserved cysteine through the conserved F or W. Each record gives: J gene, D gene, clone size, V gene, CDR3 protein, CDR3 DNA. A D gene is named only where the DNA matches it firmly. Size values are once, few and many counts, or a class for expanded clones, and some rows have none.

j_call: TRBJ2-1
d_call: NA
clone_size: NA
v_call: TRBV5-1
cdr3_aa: CASSSRQEAYNEQFF
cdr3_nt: TGCGCCAGCAGCTCCAGACAGGAAGCCTACAATGAGCAGTTCTTC

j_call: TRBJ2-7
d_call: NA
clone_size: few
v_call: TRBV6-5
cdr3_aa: CASSYSRVRSYEQYF
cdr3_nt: TGTGCCAGCAGTTACTCGAGAGTCAGGTCCTACGAGCAGTACTTC

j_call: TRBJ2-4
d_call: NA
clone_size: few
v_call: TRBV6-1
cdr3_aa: CASSRWGRENIQYF
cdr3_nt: TGTGCCAGCAGTAGGTGGGGGCGCGAAAACATTCAGTACTTC

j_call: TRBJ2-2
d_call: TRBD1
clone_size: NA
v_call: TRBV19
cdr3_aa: CASRSTGFTGELFF
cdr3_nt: TGTGCCAGTAGATCGACAGGGTTCACCGGGGAGCTGTTTTTT

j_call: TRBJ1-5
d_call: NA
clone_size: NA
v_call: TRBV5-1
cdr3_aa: CASSTGEGGQPQHF
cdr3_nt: TGCGCCAGCAGCACCGGAGAGGGTGGACAGCCCCAGCATTTT

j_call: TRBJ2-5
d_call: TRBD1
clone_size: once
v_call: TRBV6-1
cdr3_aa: CASSSGQGGETQYF
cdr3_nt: TGTGCCAGCAGTTCGGGACAGGGGGGTGAGACCCAGTACTTC

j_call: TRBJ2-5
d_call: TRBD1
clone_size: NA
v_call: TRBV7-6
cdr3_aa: CASSATTGGATETQYF
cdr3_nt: TGTGCCAGCAGCGCCACGACAGGGGGCGCGACCGAGACCCAGTACTTC

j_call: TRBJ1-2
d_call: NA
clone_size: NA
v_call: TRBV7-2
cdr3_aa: CASSPTAVDGYTF
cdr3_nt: TGTGCCAGCAGCCCTACAGCGGTGGATGGCTACACCTTC

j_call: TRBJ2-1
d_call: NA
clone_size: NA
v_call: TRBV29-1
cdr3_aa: CSAPVGSTPYNEQFF
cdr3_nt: TGCAGCGCCCCGGTGGGGAGTACTCCATACAATGAGCAGTTCTTC

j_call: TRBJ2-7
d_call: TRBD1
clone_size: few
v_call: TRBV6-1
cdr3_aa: CASSEAHRQGYEQYF
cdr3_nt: TGTGCCAGCAGTGAAGCGCATAGACAGGGGTACGAGCAGTACTTC

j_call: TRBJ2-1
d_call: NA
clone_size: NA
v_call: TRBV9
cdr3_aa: CASSVDGSPSYNEQFF
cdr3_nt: TGTGCCAGCAGCGTAGACGGGAGCCCCTCCTACAATGAGCAGTTCTTC

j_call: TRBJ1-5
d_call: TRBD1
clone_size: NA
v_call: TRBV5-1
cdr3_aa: CASSLAGQYHQPQHF
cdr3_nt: TGCGCCAGCAGCTTGGCGGGACAGTATCATCAGCCCCAGCATTTT

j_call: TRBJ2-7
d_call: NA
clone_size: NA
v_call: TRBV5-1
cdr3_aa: CASSYGDRQGKNEQYF
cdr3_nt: TGCGCCAGCAGCTACGGGGATAGGCAGGGGAAAAACGAGCAGTACTTC

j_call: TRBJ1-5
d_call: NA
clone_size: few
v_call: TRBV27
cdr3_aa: CASRGREWSNQPQHF
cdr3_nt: TGTGCCAGCAGGGGGAGGGAATGGAGCAATCAGCCCCAGCATTTT

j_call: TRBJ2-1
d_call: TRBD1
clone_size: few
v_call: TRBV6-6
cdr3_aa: CASSYRDSTYNEQFF
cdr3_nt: TGTGCCAGCAGTTACCGGGACAGTACCTACAATGAGCAGTTCTTC

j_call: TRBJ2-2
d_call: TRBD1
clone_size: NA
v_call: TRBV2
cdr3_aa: CASSGQGTGELFF
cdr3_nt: TGTGCCAGCAGTGGACAGGGGACCGGGGAGCTGTTTTTT

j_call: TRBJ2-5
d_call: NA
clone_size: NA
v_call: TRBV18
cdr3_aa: CASSPPGRNQETQYF
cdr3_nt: TGTGCCAGCTCACCACCGGGCCGAAACCAAGAGACCCAGTACTTC

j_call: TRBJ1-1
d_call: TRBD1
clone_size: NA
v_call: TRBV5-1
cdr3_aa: CASSQTGEGEAFF
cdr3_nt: TGCGCCAGCAGCCAAACAGGGGAAGGTGAAGCTTTCTTT

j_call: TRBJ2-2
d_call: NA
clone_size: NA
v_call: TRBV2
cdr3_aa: CASSGWQGQGELFF
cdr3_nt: TGTGCCAGCAGTGGCTGGCAGGGCCAGGGGGAGCTGTTTTTT

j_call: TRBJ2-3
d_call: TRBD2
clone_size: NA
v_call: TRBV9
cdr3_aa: CASSAGTSITDTQYF
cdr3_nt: TGTGCCAGCAGCGCCGGGACTAGCATCACAGATACGCAGTATTTT

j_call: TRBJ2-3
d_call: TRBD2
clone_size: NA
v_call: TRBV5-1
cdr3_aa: CASSLGDGLAGMRDTQYF
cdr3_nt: TGCGCCAGCAGCTTGGGGGACGGGCTAGCGGGAATGCGGGATACGCAGTATTTT

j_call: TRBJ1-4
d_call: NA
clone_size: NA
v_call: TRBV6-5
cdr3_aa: CASSQNAGEKLFF
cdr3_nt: TGTGCCAGCAGCCAAAACGCGGGAGAAAAACTGTTTTTT

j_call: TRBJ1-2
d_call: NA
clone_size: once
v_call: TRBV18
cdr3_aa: CASSPSAYGSGYGYTF
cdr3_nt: TGTGCCAGCTCACCAAGCGCCTATGGCTCTGGGTATGGCTACACCTTC

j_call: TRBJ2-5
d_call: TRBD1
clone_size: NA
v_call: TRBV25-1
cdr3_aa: CASSESRGRETQYF
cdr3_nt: TGTGCCAGCAGTGAATCCAGGGGGAGAGAGACCCAGTACTTC

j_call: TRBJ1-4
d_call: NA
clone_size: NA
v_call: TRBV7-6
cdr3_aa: CASSPWTARNEKLFF
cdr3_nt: TGTGCCAGCAGCCCCTGGACAGCCCGTAATGAAAAACTGTTTTTT

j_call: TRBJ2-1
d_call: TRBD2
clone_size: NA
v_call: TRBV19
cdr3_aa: CASRQAGLAGATDEQFF
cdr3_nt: TGTGCCAGTAGGCAGGCGGGACTAGCGGGGGCTACCGATGAGCAGTTCTTC

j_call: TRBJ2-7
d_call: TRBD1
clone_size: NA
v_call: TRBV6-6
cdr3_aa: CASRTGTGGDYEQYF
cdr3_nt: TGTGCCAGCAGGACCGGGACAGGGGGCGACTACGAGCAGTACTTC

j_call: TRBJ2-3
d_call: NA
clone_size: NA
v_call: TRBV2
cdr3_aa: CASSEAAAGTDTQYF
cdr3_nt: TGTGCCAGCAGTGAAGCGGCAGCGGGCACAGATACGCAGTATTTT

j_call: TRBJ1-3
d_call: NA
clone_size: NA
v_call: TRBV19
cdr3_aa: CASSIEEGGFGNTIYF
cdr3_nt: TGTGCCAGTAGTATAGAAGAAGGAGGGTTTGGAAACACCATATATTTT

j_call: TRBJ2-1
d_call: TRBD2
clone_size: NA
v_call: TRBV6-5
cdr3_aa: CASSYSGAQNEQFF
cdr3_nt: TGTGCCAGCAGTTACAGCGGGGCACAAAATGAGCAGTTCTTC

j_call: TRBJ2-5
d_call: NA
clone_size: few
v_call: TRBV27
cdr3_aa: CASSAIENRVGRETQYF
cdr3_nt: TGTGCCAGCAGTGCGATAGAGAACAGGGTCGGGCGAGAGACCCAGTACTTC

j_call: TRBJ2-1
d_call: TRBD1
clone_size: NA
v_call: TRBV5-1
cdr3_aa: CASSPGQGVSYNEQFF
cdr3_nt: TGCGCCAGCAGCCCGGGACAGGGGGTCTCCTACAATGAGCAGTTCTTC

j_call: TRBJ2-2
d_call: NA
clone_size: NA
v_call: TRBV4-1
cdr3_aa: CASSQDRDSLNTGELFF
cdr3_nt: TGCGCCAGCAGCCAAGATCGCGATAGCCTGAACACCGGGGAGCTGTTTTTT

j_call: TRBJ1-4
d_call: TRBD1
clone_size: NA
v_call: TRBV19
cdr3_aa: CASSRDRGRTNEKLFF
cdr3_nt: TGTGCCAGTTCCCGGGACAGGGGGCGGACTAATGAAAAACTGTTTTTT

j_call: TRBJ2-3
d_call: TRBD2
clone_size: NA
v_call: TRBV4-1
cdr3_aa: CASSQDPSGRGTDTQYF
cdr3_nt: TGCGCCAGCAGCCAAGATCCCAGCGGGAGAGGCACAGATACGCAGTATTTT

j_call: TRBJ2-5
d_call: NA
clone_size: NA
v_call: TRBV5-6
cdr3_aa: CASSRGTVLETQYF
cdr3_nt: TGTGCCAGCAGCCGCGGGACCGTCCTCGAGACCCAGTACTTC

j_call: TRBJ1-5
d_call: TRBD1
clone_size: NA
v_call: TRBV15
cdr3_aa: CATSRDGTVGQPQHF
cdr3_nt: TGTGCCACCAGCAGAGATGGGACAGTGGGACAGCCCCAGCATTTT

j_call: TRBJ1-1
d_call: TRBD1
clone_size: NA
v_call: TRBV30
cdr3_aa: CAWKGQGASGTEAFF
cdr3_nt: TGTGCCTGGAAAGGACAGGGGGCTAGTGGCACTGAAGCTTTCTTT

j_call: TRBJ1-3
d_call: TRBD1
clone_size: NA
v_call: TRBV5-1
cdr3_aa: CASSLVTGAGNTIYF
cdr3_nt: TGCGCCAGCAGCTTGGTAACAGGGGCTGGAAACACCATATATTTT

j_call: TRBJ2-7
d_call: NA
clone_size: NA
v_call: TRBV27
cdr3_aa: CASSLRGQFYEQYF
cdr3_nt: TGTGCCAGCAGTTTACGGGGACAATTCTACGAGCAGTACTTC

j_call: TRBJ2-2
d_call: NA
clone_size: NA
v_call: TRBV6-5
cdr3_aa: CASKLDRNTGELFF
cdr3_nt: TGTGCCAGCAAGTTGGACAGGAACACCGGGGAGCTGTTTTTT

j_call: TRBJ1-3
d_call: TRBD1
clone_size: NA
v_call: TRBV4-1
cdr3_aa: CASSPTGLPGNTIYF
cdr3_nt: TGCGCCAGCAGCCCGACAGGGCTGCCTGGAAACACCATATATTTT

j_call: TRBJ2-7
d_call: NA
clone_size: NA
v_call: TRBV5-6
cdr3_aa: CASSPNPPVRGFDEQYF
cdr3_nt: TGTGCCAGCAGCCCCAATCCCCCGGTACGGGGATTCGACGAGCAGTACTTC

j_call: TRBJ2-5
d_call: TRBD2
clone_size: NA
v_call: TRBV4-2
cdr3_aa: CASSQDIPSGSRGETQYF
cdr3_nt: TGTGCCAGCAGCCAAGATATCCCTAGCGGGAGCAGAGGGGAGACCCAGTACTTC

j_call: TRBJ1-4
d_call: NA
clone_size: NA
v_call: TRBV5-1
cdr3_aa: CASSLPAGGTVDEKLFF
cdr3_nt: TGCGCCAGCAGCTTGCCGGCGGGCGGGACGGTGGATGAAAAACTGTTTTTT

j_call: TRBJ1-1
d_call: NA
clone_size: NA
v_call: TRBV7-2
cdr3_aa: CASSLRLSNTEAFF
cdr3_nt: TGTGCCAGCAGCTTAAGACTTTCGAACACTGAAGCTTTCTTT

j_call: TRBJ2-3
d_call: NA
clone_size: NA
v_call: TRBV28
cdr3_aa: CASSRPSSRVTDTQYF
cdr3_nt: TGTGCCAGCAGTAGACCTAGCAGCCGAGTGACAGATACGCAGTATTTT

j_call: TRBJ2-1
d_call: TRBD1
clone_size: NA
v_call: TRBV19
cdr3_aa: CASSSGTGRYNEQFF
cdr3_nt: TGTGCCAGTAGTTCCGGGACAGGGCGCTACAATGAGCAGTTCTTC

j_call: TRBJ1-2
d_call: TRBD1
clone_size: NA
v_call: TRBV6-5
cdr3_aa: CASTNRGRGYTF
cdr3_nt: TGTGCCAGCACCAACAGGGGGCGGGGCTACACCTTC

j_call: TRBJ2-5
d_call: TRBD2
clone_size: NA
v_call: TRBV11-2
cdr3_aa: CASSRGLLWGGKTQYF
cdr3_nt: TGTGCCAGCAGCCGGGGACTACTTTGGGGGGGAAAGACCCAGTACTTC

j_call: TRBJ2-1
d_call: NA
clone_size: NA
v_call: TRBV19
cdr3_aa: CASSRLQGGGYNEQFF
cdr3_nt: TGTGCCAGTAGCCGCCTACAGGGTGGTGGCTACAATGAGCAGTTCTTC

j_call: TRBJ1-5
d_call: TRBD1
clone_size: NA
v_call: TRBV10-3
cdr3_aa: CAISSTGGAGQPQHF
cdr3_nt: TGTGCCATCAGTAGTACAGGGGGCGCGGGTCAGCCCCAGCATTTT

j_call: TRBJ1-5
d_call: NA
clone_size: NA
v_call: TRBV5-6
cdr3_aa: CASSSIQGNQPQHF
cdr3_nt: TGTGCCAGCAGCTCTATACAGGGAAATCAGCCCCAGCATTTT

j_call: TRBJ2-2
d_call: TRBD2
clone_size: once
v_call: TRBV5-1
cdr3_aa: CASSLATSGRAGELFF
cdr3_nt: TGCGCCAGCAGCTTGGCCACTAGCGGGAGAGCCGGGGAGCTGTTTTTT